The TCR beta chain described here comes from a study of human T cells and chemical hapten exposure (dated by TCRdb to the early 2020s). As for the study more broadly: For sensitization, 2% DPC in acetone was applied to an approximately 2 cm by approximately 2 cm area of upper inner arm skin. Alopecia areata with under or over 50% scalp involvement, alopecia totalis and alopecia universalis were represented in the patient cohort, which was mostly female. Around 29 alopecia patients provided blood for TCR sequencing at one to four time points (pre-sensitization, 2, 6 and 24 weeks). Patch testing on the upper back used Finn chambers containing 0.01% DPC, with scoring done after 6 days according to International Contact Dermatitis Research Group standards. The libraries were sequenced as a pool, and the TCR yield per sample differed mostly because of small variations in library volumes within the pool. Weekly therapeutic DPC doses were additionally applied to the scalp of patients throughout the roughly 23-week study period. The study tracked peripheral blood TCR repertoire changes in vivo during primary and secondary sensitization to the hapten diphenylcyclopropenone (DPC) in alopecia patients. Blood samples were taken from patients before sensitization (week 0) and at 2, 6 and about 24 weeks after DPC sensitization. Broader findings and caveats from the paper: The number of PT1 expanded TCRs positively correlated with patch test score, significant at thresholds 8, 16 and 32 but not 4. Repeated subsampling changed both the strength of the expansion versus patch-test correlation and the threshold at which that correlation became significant. DPC sensitization did not change how many TCRs were above 1 in 1000 frequency, and no evidence was found of alterations in global repertoire structure. Because all patients had alopecia, a presumed autoimmune disease, the immune response of the patients might differ from that of healthy individuals. Significantly more large CDR3 similarity clusters were formed by expanded TCRs than by pre-sensitization or healthy control sets, consistent with antigen-driven responses.

In this sample, this clonotype turned up many times. It lacks a known antigen. No base-level quality is on record; no much larger clone is a single base apart. Interpreted using the paper, the time point label stands for: patch test 2, 6 weeks after DPC sensitization. Reading the label with the study, this specimen's treatment or condition is: therapeutic diphenylcyclopropenone sensitization with weekly scalp DPC. Blood at each patch-test visit was drawn before the patch test was applied. Patients were eligible if aged 18 to 70, diagnosed with alopecia and judged suitable for DPC therapy, and pregnant patients were excluded. Total RNA was extracted from unfractionated whole blood that had been collected in Tempus Blood RNA tubes. To prepare the library, RACE was applied. For sequencing, a NextSeq 500 was employed. During library preparation, unique molecular identifiers were attached to individual cDNA molecules so that TCRs could be counted in a quantitative, reproducible way. Both TCR alpha and TCR beta chains were sequenced from each blood RNA sample. The study's processing was this. A median of about 89,000 TCRs per sample was observed, with a range of about 23,224 to 690,600. The Decombinator software suite was used to annotate V, J and CDR3 in the TCR reads. For PS versus PT1 abundance plots, all samples were subsampled to the same number of TCRs (28,000). Expanded TCRs were defined as absent before sensitization and observed at least eight times at the 2-week time point. TCRdb reanalyzed the raw reads on its own, using fastp at Q25 for trimming and MiXCR for clone calling, and kept in-frame beta chains. Every distinct CDR3 protein forms one entry, paired with its most common genes and DNA. TCRdb assigned the V and J calls; the authors' analysis was not used. For this sample the table gives about 42,000 distinct CDR3 sequences, of which 8% to 9.5% were detected only once. The ten largest clones capture about 15% of the sample.

For CDR1 and CDR2, the germline V gene lists SQVTM and ANQGSEA. Its CDR3 holds 11 amino acids, cysteine through phenylalanine. Only the CDR3 DNA is retained, 33 bases long and in frame from the first base. V is reduced by 6 bases and J by 6 bases, leaving a spacing of 11 bases between them. The sample in question was whole blood, obtained in connection with sensitization to the hapten diphenylcyclopropenone (DPC). Here the chain combines TRBV29-1 and TRBJ1-1; no D gene is confidently identified. The source is a middle-aged woman with alopecia areata. Some clones in this sample may be carry-over from other donors' samples. The nucleotide sequence reads TGCAGCGTCCTGCCGGCCTCTGAAGCTTTCTTT. It translates to CSVLPASEAFF.